This TCR beta chain was found in a study of control samples from healthy donors and cancer patients (dated by TCRdb to the early 2020s). From its cysteine to its phenylalanine, the CDR3 spans 16 amino acids. CDR3 DNA is the only sequence kept; it has 48 bases, read in frame from the first base. CDR1 and CDR2 are read off the germline V gene as MNHNS and SASEGT. V is reduced by 0 bases and J by 6 bases, leaving a spacing of 12 bases between them. Library generation was performed with the immunoSEQ multiplex PCR assay. TCRdb's version of the immuneACCESS table is confined to in-frame rearrangements and falls short of the full clone set. An unresolved V gene accounts for under half of the shortfall where checked; the remainder is of unknown origin. A total of about 69,000 clones appear in this sample, approximately 89% of them only once. Of the sample, 15% to 20% is held by the ten largest clones. The table lists this clone with a few counts. It lacks a known antigen. It has no much larger one-base neighbor in the sample; base qualities were not kept.

The sequenced material came from PBMCs. The sequence was collected from a man aged 55 to 69 with lung cancer. In this chain, TRBV6-1 is recombined with TRBJ1-6; the D gene lacks a confident call. The CDR3 protein sequence reads: CASSEAIGQLNSPLHF. In nucleotide form, the sequence is TGTGCCAGCAGTGAAGCGATAGGGCAGCTTAATTCACCCCTCCACTTT.